This TCR beta chain was sequenced for a study of PD-1 blockade in classical Hodgkin lymphoma. Study results and limitations: Lower baseline TCR diversity was reported for newly diagnosed patients than for healthy donors. Baseline diversity resembling that of newly diagnosed patients was seen in complete responders.

Germline CDR1 and CDR2: MNHEY and SVGAGI. V was trimmed by 8 bases and J by 2 bases, leaving 6 bases between them. The CDR3 has 11 amino acids. Generated by immunoSEQ multiplex PCR, the TCRdb table keeps only in-frame clones and is missing some. Of tens of thousands of clones in the sample, roughly nine tenths were seen once. Time point given: cycle 4 day 1 (C4D1), after less than 7 weeks of nivolumab. Every patient relapsed after autologous stem cell transplantation, and brentuximab vedotin exposure varied. Classifying best responses yielded complete response, partial response or progressive disease. A remark on this clone: Its antigen is unidentified.

The gene calls are TRBV6-5 and TRBJ1-2; no firm D call. This specimen consisted of peripheral blood mononuclear cells (PBMCs), obtained before the fourth cycle of nivolumab. This clonotype was obtained from a human donor with classical Hodgkin lymphoma. CDR3 DNA sequence: TGTGCCAGCTCAAGGAACTATGGCTACACCTTC. Protein: CASSRNYGYTF.